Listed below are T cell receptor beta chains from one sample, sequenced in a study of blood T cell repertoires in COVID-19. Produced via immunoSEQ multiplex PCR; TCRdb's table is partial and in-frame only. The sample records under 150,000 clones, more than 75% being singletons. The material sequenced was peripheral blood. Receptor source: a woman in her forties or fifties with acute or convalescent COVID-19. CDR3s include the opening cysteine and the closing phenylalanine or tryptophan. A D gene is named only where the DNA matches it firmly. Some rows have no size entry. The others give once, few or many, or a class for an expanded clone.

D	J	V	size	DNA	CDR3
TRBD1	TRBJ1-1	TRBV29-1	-	TGCAGCGCCTCAACAGGGGAGGCTTTCTTT	CSASTGEAFF
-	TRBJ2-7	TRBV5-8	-	TGTGCCAGCAGCTTGGCAGGGGGAGGATACGAGCAGTACTTC	CASSLAGGGYEQYF
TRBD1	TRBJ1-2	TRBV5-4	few	TGTGCCAGCAGCGGTCATAGGGACAGTCATGGCTACACCTTC	CASSGHRDSHGYTF
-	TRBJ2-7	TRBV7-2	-	TGTGCCAGCAGCTTAGGTGGCGGGGCCGCCTACGAGCAGTACTTC	CASSLGGGAAYEQYF
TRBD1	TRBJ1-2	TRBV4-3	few	TGCGCCAGCAGCCTCGATGCGACAGGGCCGGGCTATGGCTACACCTTC	CASSLDATGPGYGYTF
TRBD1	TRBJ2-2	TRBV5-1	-	TGCGCCAGCAGCTTCGACAGGGCGGGCACCGGGGAGCTGTTTTTT	CASSFDRAGTGELFF
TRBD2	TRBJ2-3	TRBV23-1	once	TGCGCCAGCAGTCAATCTGAGACTAGCGAATGCACAGATACGCAGTATTTT	CASSQSETSECTDTQYF
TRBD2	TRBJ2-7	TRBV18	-	TGTGCCAGCTCTACGACTAGCGGCTACGAGCAGTACTTC	CASSTTSGYEQYF
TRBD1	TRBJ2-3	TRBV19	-	TGTGCCAGTAGTATCCTCGGACAGGGGGTAGCAGATACGCAGTATTTT	CASSILGQGVADTQYF
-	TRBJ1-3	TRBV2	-	TGTGCCAGCAGTGAACGGACAGCTGGAAACACCATATATTTT	CASSERTAGNTIYF
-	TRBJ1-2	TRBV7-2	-	TGTGCCAGCAGCATCACGACCCAGGGGATCGATGGCTACACCTTC	CASSITTQGIDGYTF
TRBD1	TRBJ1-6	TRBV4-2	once	TGTGCCAGCAGCCAAGAGGACAGGGGAGATTCACCCCTCCACTTT	CASSQEDRGDSPLHF
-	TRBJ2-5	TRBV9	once	TGTGCCAGCAGCGTAGTTCTCGGAGGCCAAGAGACCCAGTACTTC	CASSVVLGGQETQYF
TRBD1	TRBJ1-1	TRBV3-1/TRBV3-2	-	TGTGCCAGCAGCCAAGGGACAGGCGACACTGAAGCTTTCTTT	CASSQGTGDTEAFF
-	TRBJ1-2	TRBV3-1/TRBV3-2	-	TGTGCCAGCAGCCAAGAAGGGCAGGGCCGTGGCTACACCTTC	CASSQEGQGRGYTF
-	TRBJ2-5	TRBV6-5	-	TGTGCCAGCAGTTACTCGATGGGGGCTCAAGAGACCCAGTACTTC	CASSYSMGAQETQYF
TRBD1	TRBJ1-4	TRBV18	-	TGTGCCAGCTCACCACAGACAGGGGTATTTGAAAAACTGTTTTTT	CASSPQTGVFEKLFF
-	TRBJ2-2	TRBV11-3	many	TGTGCCAGCAGCTTAATGGGGGGTAACACCGGGGAGCTGTTTTTT	CASSLMGGNTGELFF